This entry concerns a single T cell receptor beta chain. The data belong to a study of cytomegalovirus exposure and HLA in healthy donors. The PCR ran on 60 Vbeta and 13 Jbeta primers. Repertoires were generated with immunoSEQ multiplex PCR, while TCRdb's copy carries only in-frame clones and drops some. The sample holds 200,000 or so clones, about 80% seen once. Germline V gene lookup returns CDR1 MNHNS and CDR2 SASEGT. Deletions cut 2 bases from V and 2 bases from J, with 7 bases between. The CDR3 extends over 15 amino acids. This TCR was sampled from a woman between 18 and 29 years old in good health and CMV-seropositive. The rearrangement uses TRBV6-1 and TRBJ2-6; D unresolved. Input material: PBMCs. This CDR3 reads CASSESQAGANVLTF. The CDR3 DNA is TGTGCCAGCAGTGAAAGCCAGGCTGGGGCCAACGTCCTGACTTTC.